These 19 T cell receptor beta chains were all obtained from the same sample, sequenced in a study of blood T cell repertoires in COVID-19. The protocol was immunoSEQ multiplex PCR, while the TCRdb copy is restricted to in-frame clones and leaves out a portion. In the table there are around 270,000 clones, over 75% of which are singletons. Sequencing used PBMCs or T cells enriched from blood (not recorded which). These receptors were taken from a woman in her 30s who had recovered from COVID-19.

V gene TRBV7-2 combines with J gene TRBJ1-2; TRBD1 agrees at 7 bases. This CDR3 is 15 amino acids long. Trimming took 1 base from V and 4 from J; bases not matched to a gene: 6. Germline loops: CDR1 SGHTA, CDR2 FQGNSA. CDR3 bases: TGTGCCAGCAGCTTAGTAAGGGGGCGTAGCTATGGCTACACCTTC. Its protein product is CASSLVRGRSYGYTF.

DNA of the CDR3: TGTGCCAGCAGTCTCCTTGGAGGGGAAAAACTGTTTTTT. Its translation: CASSLLGGEKLFF. This chain uses TRBV6-4 with TRBJ1-4; D remains unclear. The CDR3 runs 13 residues. Trimming pared 5 bases from V and 8 bases from J, leaving 12 bases between. Germline V gene sequence: CDR1 MRHNA, CDR2 SNTAGT.

This chain connects TRBV5-4 to TRBJ2-2, with 10 bases lining up with TRBD2. Trimming removed 1 base from V and 0 bases from J; junction bases left unmatched: 0. The CDR3 covers 16 residues. Germline-derived CDR1 and CDR2 are SGHNT and YYREEE (reference sequence). This CDR3 is CASSLLAGANTGELFF. CDR3 in DNA: TGTGCCAGCAGCTTGCTAGCGGGGGCGAACACCGGGGAGCTGTTTTTT.

The chain carries TRBV2 and TRBJ2-1; 10 bases fit TRBD1. Germline assignment: CDR1 SNHLY and CDR2 FYNNEI. The CDR3 consists of 15 residues. V lost 7 bases and J lost 7; bases outside the gene matches: 10. The CDR3: CASTTGQGSRNEQFF. CDR3 bases: TGTGCCAGCACTACGGGACAGGGGTCCCGAAATGAGCAGTTCTTC.

The chain joins TRBV7-9 to TRBJ2-7; D unresolved. The germline V gene has CDR1 SEHNR and CDR2 FQNEAQ (reference sequence). Deletions cut 3 bases from V and 0 bases from J, with 3 bases between. The CDR3 sequence is 12 residues long. CDR3 protein: CASSFSSYEQYF. The CDR3 DNA follows: TGTGCCAGCAGCTTCAGCTCCTACGAGCAGTACTTC.

This clone was detected once. The chain combines TRBV3-1 (or the pseudogene TRBV3-2) with TRBJ2-2; possible D gene TRBD2, 5 bases. This CDR3 is 15 amino acids long. Germline CDR1 is LGHDT and CDR2 is YNNKEL (reference sequence). The ends were cut back, 6 bases at V and 4 bases at J, with 15 bases in the middle. DNA for the CDR3: TGTGCCAGCAGTCTCGACATAGGAGGCACCGGGGAGCTGTTTTTT. Amino acid sequence: CASSLDIGGTGELFF.

This sequence joins TRBV5-1 and TRBJ2-1; D is uncertain. The V and J ends lost 4 bases and 7 bases respectively, with 15 bases between them. Germline-derived CDR1 and CDR2 are SGHRS and YFSETQ. The length of the CDR3 is 14 residues. The CDR3 DNA sequence: TGCGCCAGCAGCCAGAGTCAAGGAGTGAATGAGCAGTTCTTC. Translating gives CASSQSQGVNEQFF.

Details on this clone: The same CDR3 arises from other DNA sequences in this sample as well. The chain joins TRBV5-1 to TRBJ1-1; D ambiguous. Trimming left V 4 bases short and J 3 bases short, with 10 bases between. Germline values: CDR1 SGHRS, CDR2 YFSETQ. The CDR3 totals 13 residues. The CDR3 loop reads CASSLRRDTEAFF. The CDR3 nucleotides read TGCGCCAGCAGCCTTAGGAGGGACACTGAAGCTTTCTTT.

The DNA for the CDR3 is TGCGCCAGCAGCCGGGGGGATTACAATGAGCAGTTCTTC. This translates into CASSRGDYNEQFF. The chain carries TRBV5-1 and TRBJ2-1; TRBD2 agrees at 7 bases. The V segment lost 4 bases and the J segment 4 bases; nucleotides outside the gene matches: 2. The CDR3 runs to 13 residues. CDR1 and CDR2 from the germline V gene are SGHRS and YFSETQ.

This sequence joins TRBV28 and TRBJ2-7; 8 bases map to TRBD2. The length of the CDR3 is 16 residues. The germline CDR1 and CDR2 sequences are MDHEN and SYDVKM. The trim removed 6 bases at V and 5 bases at J, leaving 15 bases unmatched. CDR3 sequence: CASRLTLPGGHNEQYF. CDR3 coding DNA: TGTGCCAGCAGACTCACCCTACCGGGGGGGCACAACGAGCAGTACTTC.

The rearrangement joins TRBV5-6 to TRBJ2-7; TRBD1 agrees at 8 bases. Germline CDR1 is SGHDT and CDR2 is YYEEEE. Germline trimming cut 7 bases from V and 5 bases from J; bases unmatched to any gene: 8. The CDR3 runs 13 residues. CDR3 bases: TGTGCCAGCCTCCAGGGGGCGCGAGACGAGCAGTACTTC. Amino acids: CASLQGARDEQYF.

The gene calls are TRBV30 and TRBJ1-1, with D possibly matching TRBD1 (5 bases). CDR1 GTSNPN and CDR2 SVGIG come from the germline V gene (reference sequence). The CDR3 sequence is 13 residues long. The germline V and J ends were trimmed by 2 bases and 0 bases, with 7 bases remaining between them. This CDR3 is CAWSRTMNTEAFF. CDR3 bases: TGTGCCTGGAGTCGGACAATGAACACTGAAGCTTTCTTT.

The chain recombines TRBV3-1 (or the pseudogene TRBV3-2) with TRBJ2-3; D is possibly TRBD2 (6 bases). The CDR3 extends over 16 amino acids. V was clipped by 4 bases and J by 0 bases, with 14 bases between them. From germline, CDR1 is LGHDT and CDR2 YNNKEL (reference sequence). CDR3 sequence (DNA): TGTGCCAGCAGCCCCCAACTAGCTCTTAGCACAGATACGCAGTATTTT. Amino acid sequence: CASSPQLALSTDTQYF.

The chain uses TRBV7-3 and TRBJ2-1; D is possibly TRBD2 (6 bases). Trimming cost V 2 bases and J 6 bases, with 14 bases left between them. CDR3 length: 15 residues. CDR1 is SGHTA, CDR2 FQGTGA, per germline. The CDR3 protein is CASSLGLRFSNEQFF. The CDR3 nucleotides are TGTGCCAGCAGCTTAGGACTAAGGTTCAGCAATGAGCAGTTCTTC.

The chain uses TRBV28 and TRBJ2-1, with D perhaps matching TRBD1 (6 bases). This CDR3 has 13 residues. CDR1 and CDR2 from the germline V gene are MDHEN and SYDVKM. V dropped 7 bases and J dropped 10 bases, with 17 bases sitting between them. CDR3 nucleotide sequence: TGTGCCAGCACAATGGGGGCGCCTCCGGAGCAGTTCTTC. This gives the protein CASTMGAPPEQFF.

This clone was detected only once. The chain links TRBV10-2 to TRBJ2-5; TRBD2 matches at 7 bases. The V segment lost 8 bases and the J segment 0 bases; nucleotides outside the gene matches: 9. There are 15 residues in the CDR3. The V gene's germline CDR1 is WSHSY and CDR2 SAAADI. CDR3 sequence (DNA): TGCGCCAGCTCGCATAGCGGGCTTAACCAAGAGACCCAGTACTTC. Translated, it gives CASSHSGLNQETQYF.

A remark on this clone: The sample contains more than one DNA sequence encoding this CDR3. V usage is TRBV7-2 and J usage is TRBJ1-5, with a weak D call TRBD1 (5 bases). The CDR3 totals 16 residues. Trimming cost V 1 base and J 1 base, with 11 bases left between them. Germline CDR1 and CDR2: SGHTA and FQGNSA. The CDR3 sequence is CASSLVGGRSNQPQHF. As DNA, the CDR3 is TGTGCCAGCAGCTTAGTCGGGGGAAGAAGCAATCAGCCCCAGCATTTT.

The chain has TRBV9 and TRBJ1-1; no reliable D call. The V gene's germline CDR1 is SGDLS and CDR2 YYNGEE. This CDR3 is 14 amino acids long. V was trimmed by 0 bases and J by 3 bases, leaving 9 bases between them. The CDR3 reads CASSVGQVYTEAFF. In nucleotides, the CDR3 is TGTGCCAGCAGCGTAGGGCAAGTGTACACTGAAGCTTTCTTT.

The V and J genes are TRBV20-1 and TRBJ1-4; D remains ambiguous. With 1 base removed from V and 7 bases from J, the gap between germline ends came to 4 bases. Germline-derived CDR1 and CDR2 are DFQATT and SNEGSKA (reference sequence). This CDR3 spans 11 amino acids. In DNA, the CDR3 is TGCAGTGCTAGAGTAATTGAAAAACTGTTTTTT. Its translation: CSARVIEKLFF.